The T cell receptor (beta chain) under discussion was sequenced for a study of T cell responses to AZD1222 COVID-19 vaccine. Whole-study findings and limits: Clonal diversity may have been underestimated, and the donors were mostly white British, with more females than males.

Using immunoSEQ multiplex PCR, the repertoire was profiled, and TCRdb retains in-frame clones only, with some absent. This sample has roughly 120,000 clones, with about nine tenths found just once. The germline V and J ends were trimmed by 1 base and 2 bases, with 8 bases remaining between them. Germline values: CDR1 MNHNS, CDR2 SASEGT. The CDR3 extends over 14 amino acids. This clone was counted only a few times. Its specificity is not known. This sequence joins TRBV6-1 and TRBJ2-5; TRBD1 is a possible D gene (5 bases). This sequence was found in an adult in good health. Sequenced material: peripheral blood, taken on day 0 of AZD1222 vaccination. CDR3 bases: TGTGCCAGCAGTGAAGTGGGGCGGCAAGAGACCCAGTACTTC. It codes for CASSEVGRQETQYF.